These T cell receptor beta chains were read from a single sample in a study of blood T cell repertoires in COVID-19. Assay used: immunoSEQ multiplex PCR; TCRdb lists only in-frame clones, some missing. Among around 280,000 clones, 89% were seen once, and the ten largest hold 1.5% to 2%. The sequenced sample was PBMCs or T cells enriched from blood (not recorded which). The receptors shown here come from a woman aged 40 to 55 who had recovered from COVID-19. Both conserved end residues are part of each CDR3. A D gene is named only where the DNA matches it firmly.

j_gene: TRBJ1-5; d_gene: .; v_gene: TRBV24-1; CDR3aa: CATSEAAGPQHF
j_gene: TRBJ1-1; d_gene: TRBD1; v_gene: TRBV18; CDR3aa: CASSLQGARTEAFF
j_gene: TRBJ2-5; d_gene: .; v_gene: TRBV5-1; CDR3aa: CASSPRLDQETQYF
j_gene: TRBJ2-3; d_gene: TRBD2; v_gene: TRBV4-3; CDR3aa: CASSQGPGLAVTDTQYF
j_gene: TRBJ2-7; d_gene: .; v_gene: TRBV27; CDR3aa: CASSPGGGYSYEQYF
j_gene: TRBJ1-1; d_gene: TRBD1; v_gene: TRBV19; CDR3aa: CASSVQGARGTEAFF
j_gene: TRBJ2-1; d_gene: TRBD2; v_gene: TRBV18; CDR3aa: CASSPPRGGPVDEQFF
j_gene: TRBJ1-4; d_gene: TRBD1; v_gene: TRBV30; CDR3aa: CAWSWTGRSREKLFF
j_gene: TRBJ1-2; d_gene: .; v_gene: TRBV5-1; CDR3aa: CASSSPETANYGYTF
j_gene: TRBJ2-1; d_gene: .; v_gene: TRBV29-1; CDR3aa: CSALWSFTYNEQFF